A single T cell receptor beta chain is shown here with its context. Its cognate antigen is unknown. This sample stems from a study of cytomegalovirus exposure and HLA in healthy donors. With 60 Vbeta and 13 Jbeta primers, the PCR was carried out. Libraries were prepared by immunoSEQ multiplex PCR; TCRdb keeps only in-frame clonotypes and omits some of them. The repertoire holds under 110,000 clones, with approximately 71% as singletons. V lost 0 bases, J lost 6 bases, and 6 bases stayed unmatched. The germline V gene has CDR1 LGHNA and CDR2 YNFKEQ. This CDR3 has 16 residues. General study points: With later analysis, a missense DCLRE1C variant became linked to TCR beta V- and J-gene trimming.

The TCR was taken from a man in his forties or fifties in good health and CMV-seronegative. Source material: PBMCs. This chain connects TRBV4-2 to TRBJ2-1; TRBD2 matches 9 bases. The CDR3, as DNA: TGTGCCAGCAGCCAAGAGTCCGCGGGGGGGCGCAATGAGCAGTTCTTC. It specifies CASSQESAGGRNEQFF.